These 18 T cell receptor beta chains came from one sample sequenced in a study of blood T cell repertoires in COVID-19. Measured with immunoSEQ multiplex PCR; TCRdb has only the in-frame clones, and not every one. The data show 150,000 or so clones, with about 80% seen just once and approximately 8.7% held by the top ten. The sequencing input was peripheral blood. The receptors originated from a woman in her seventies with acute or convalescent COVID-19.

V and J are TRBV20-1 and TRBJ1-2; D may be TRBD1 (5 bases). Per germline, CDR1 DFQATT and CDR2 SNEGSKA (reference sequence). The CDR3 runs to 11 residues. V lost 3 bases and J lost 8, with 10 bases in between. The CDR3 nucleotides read TGCAGTGCTAGTCAGGGTGACGGCTACACCTTC. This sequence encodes CSASQGDGYTF.

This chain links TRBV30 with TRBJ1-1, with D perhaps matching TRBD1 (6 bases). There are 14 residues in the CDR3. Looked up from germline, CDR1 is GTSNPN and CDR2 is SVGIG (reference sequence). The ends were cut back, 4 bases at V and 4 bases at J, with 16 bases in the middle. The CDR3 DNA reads TGTGCCTGGAAGAGGGCAGGGGATGGCACTGAAGCTTTCTTT. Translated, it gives CAWKRAGDGTEAFF.

CDR3 protein: CASSAWAATNEKLFF. The CDR3 DNA follows: TGTGCCAGTAGCGCCTGGGCAGCAACTAATGAAAAACTGTTTTTT. The chain uses TRBV19 and TRBJ1-4; D unresolved. This CDR3 has 15 residues. Looked up from germline, CDR1 is LNHDA and CDR2 is SQIVND (reference sequence). The V gene lost 6 bases and the J gene lost 0 bases, with 11 bases spanning the gap. The full variable domain, in which reference TRBV19 and TRBJ1-4 provide the parts outside the CDR3, is DGGITQSPKYLFRKEGQNVTLSCEQNLNHDAMYWYRQDPGQGLRLIYYSQIVNDFQKGDIAEGYSVSREKKESFPLTVTSAQKNPTAFYLCASSAWAATNEKLFFGSGTQLSVL.

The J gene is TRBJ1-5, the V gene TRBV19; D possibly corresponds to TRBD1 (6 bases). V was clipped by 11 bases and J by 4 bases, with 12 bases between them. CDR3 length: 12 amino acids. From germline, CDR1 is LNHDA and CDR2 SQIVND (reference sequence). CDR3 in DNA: TGTGCCTGCAGGGGAGAAAATCAGCCCCAGCATTTT. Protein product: CACRGENQPQHF. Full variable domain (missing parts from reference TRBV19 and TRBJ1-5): DGGITQSPKYLFRKEGQNVTLSCEQNLNHDAMYWYRQDPGQGLRLIYYSQIVNDFQKGDIAEGYSVSREKKESFPLTVTSAQKNPTAFYLCACRGENQPQHFGDGTRLSIL.

The CDR3, as DNA: TGTGCCAGCAGTTATCCGGGACAGGGAAAGGCAGATACGCAGTATTTT. Amino acids: CASSYPGQGKADTQYF. The V and J genes are TRBV6-5 and TRBJ2-3; 9 positions agree with TRBD1. From germline, CDR1 is MNHEY and CDR2 SVGAGI. J was trimmed by 4 bases and V by 3 bases; bases with no gene match: 8. This CDR3 has 16 amino acids.

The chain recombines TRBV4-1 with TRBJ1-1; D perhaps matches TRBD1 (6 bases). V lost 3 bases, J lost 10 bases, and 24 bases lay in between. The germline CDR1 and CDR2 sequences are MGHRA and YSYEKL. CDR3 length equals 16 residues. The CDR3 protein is CASSQSPDRTERGAFF. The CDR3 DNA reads TGCGCCAGCAGCCAGTCCCCAGATCGGACAGAAAGGGGAGCTTTCTTT.

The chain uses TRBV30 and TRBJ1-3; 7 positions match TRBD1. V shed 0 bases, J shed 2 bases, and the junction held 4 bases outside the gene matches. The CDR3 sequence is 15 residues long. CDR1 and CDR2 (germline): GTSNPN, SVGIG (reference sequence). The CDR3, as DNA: TGTGCCTGGAGTGTAGGGACAGTAACTGGAAACACCATATATTTT. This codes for CAWSVGTVTGNTIYF.

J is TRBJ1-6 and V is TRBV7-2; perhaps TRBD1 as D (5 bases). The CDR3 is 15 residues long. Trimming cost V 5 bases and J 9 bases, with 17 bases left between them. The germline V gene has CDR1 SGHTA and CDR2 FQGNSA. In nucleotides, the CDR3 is TGTGCCAGCAGCCAAAGTGTTGGGGGGGGTTCACCCCTCCACTTT. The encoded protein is CASSQSVGGGSPLHF. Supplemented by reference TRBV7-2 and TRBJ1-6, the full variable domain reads GAGVSQSPSNKVTEKGKDVELRCDPISGHTALYWYRQSLGQGLEFLIYFQGNSAPDKSGLPSDRFSAERTGGSVSTLTIQRTQQEDSAVYLCASSQSVGGGSPLHFGNGTRLTVT.

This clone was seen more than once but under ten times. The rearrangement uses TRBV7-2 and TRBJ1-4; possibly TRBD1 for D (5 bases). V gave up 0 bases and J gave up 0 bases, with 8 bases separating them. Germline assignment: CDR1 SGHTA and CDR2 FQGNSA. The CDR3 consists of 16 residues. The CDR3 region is CASSLAGAATNEKLFF. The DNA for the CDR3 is TGTGCCAGCAGCTTAGCAGGGGCCGCAACTAATGAAAAACTGTTTTTT.

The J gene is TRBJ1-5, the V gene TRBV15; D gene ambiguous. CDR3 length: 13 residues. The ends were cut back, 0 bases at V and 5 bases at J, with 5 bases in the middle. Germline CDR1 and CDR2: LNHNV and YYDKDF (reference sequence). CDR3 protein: CATSRDFYQPQHF. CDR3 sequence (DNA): TGTGCCACCAGCAGAGATTTCTATCAGCCCCAGCATTTT.

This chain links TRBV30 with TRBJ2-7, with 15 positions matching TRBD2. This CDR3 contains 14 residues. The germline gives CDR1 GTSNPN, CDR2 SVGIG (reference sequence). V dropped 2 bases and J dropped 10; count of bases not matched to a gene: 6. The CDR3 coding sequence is TGTGCCTGGAGTCTTTGGACTAGCGGGGGGGAACAGTACTTC. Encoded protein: CAWSLWTSGGEQYF. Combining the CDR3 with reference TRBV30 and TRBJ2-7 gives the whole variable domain SQTIHQWPATLVQPVGSPLSLECTVEGTSNPNLYWYRQAAGRGLQLLFYSVGIGQISSEVPQNLSASRPQDRQFILSSKKLLLSDSGFYLCAWSLWTSGGEQYFGPGTRLTVT.

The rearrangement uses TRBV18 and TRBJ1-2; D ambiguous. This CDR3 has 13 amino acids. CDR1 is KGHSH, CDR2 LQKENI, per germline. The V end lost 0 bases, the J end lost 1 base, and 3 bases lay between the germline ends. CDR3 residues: CASSPPSNYGYTF. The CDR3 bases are TGTGCCAGCTCACCACCCAGTAACTATGGCTACACCTTC.

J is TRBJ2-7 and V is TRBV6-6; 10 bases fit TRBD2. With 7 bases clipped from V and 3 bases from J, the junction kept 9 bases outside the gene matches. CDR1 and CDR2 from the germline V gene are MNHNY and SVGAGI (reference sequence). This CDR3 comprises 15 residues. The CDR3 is CASNPLAGGHYEQYF. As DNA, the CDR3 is TGTGCCAGCAATCCGTTAGCGGGAGGCCACTACGAGCAGTACTTC.

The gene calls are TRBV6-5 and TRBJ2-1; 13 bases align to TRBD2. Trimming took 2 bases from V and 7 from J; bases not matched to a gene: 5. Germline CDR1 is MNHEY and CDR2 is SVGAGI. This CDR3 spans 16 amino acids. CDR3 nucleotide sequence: TGTGCCAGCAGTTACCTCGGGACTAGCGGGACTAATGAGCAGTTCTTC. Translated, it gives CASSYLGTSGTNEQFF.

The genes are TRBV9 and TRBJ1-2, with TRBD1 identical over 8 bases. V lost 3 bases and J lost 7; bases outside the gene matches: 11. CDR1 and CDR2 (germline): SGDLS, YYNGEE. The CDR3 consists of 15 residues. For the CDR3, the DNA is TGTGCCAGCAGCGAATCTCAGGGGGCAGGCGCTGGCTACACCTTC. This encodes CASSESQGAGAGYTF.

CDR3 DNA sequence: TGTGCCAGCAGCTTATCGCCCGACAGGGTAGGGGCAGATACGCAGTATTTT. The encoded protein is CASSLSPDRVGADTQYF. The chain links TRBV7-6 to TRBJ2-3; 7 nucleotides align to TRBD1. After removal of 2 bases from V and 4 bases from J, the junction contained 12 bases not matched to a gene. The germline gives CDR1 SGHVS, CDR2 FNYEAQ. The CDR3 runs 17 residues.

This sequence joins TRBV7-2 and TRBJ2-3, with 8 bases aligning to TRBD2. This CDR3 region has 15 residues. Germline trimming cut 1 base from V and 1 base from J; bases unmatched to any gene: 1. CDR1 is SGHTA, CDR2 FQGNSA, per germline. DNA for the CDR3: TGTGCCAGCAGCTTAGTAGCGGGGCGCACAGATACGCAGTATTTT. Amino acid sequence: CASSLVAGRTDTQYF. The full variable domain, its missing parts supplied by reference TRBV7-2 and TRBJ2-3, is GAGVSQSPSNKVTEKGKDVELRCDPISGHTALYWYRQSLGQGLEFLIYFQGNSAPDKSGLPSDRFSAERTGGSVSTLTIQRTQQEDSAVYLCASSLVAGRTDTQYFGPGTRLTVL.

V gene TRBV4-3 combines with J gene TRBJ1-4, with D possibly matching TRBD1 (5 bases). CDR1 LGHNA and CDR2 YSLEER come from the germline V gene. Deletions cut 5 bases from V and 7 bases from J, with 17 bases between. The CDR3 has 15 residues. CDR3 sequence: CASSGSRAGVEKLFF. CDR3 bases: TGCGCCAGCAGCGGGTCGAGGGCGGGGGTTGAAAAACTGTTTTTT.